These 20 T cell receptor beta chains were sequenced from one sample in a study of vaccination and CD4 T cells after COVID-19. The study sequenced cultured CD4+ T cell DNA using the Oncomine TCR Beta short-read assay. Each CDR3 protein gets one entry after TCRdb re-called the PCR reads with MiXCR. Seen here are tens of thousands of distinct CDR3 sequences, 58% observed once, and the top ten hold approximately 2.8%. Which antigens these TCRs recognize remains unknown. The treatment was: roughly ten-day PBMC culture with coronavirus spike peptide pools or control peptides (ViraFEST assay). The sample comprised CD4+ T cells from blood, cultured in vitro. These receptors all stem from a human donor who had recovered from COVID-19.

This clonotype was counted between two and nine times. The chain combines TRBV2 with TRBJ1-5, with 8 bases fitting TRBD1. Germline CDR1 reads SNHLY; CDR2 reads FYNNEI. This CDR3 comprises 13 residues. V was pared by 10 bases and J by 6 bases, with 8 bases of the junction left unmatched. In nucleotides, the CDR3 is TGTGCCAATCAGGACAGGGAGGGTCAGCCCCAGCATTTT. This encodes CANQDREGQPQHF.

About this clonotype itself: At one end, the junction sequence differs from germline, possibly due to a read error. This chain joins TRBV6-1 and TRBJ2-5; D gene ambiguous. Germline V gene sequence: CDR1 MNHNS, CDR2 SASEGT. CDR3 length: 12 residues. The CDR3 sequence: CASSEAQGTQYF. The CDR3, as DNA: TGTGCCAGCAGTGAAGCGCAAGGGACCCAGTACTTC.

V usage is TRBV20-1 and J usage is TRBJ2-1; maybe TRBD1 (6 bases). The CDR3 has 14 amino acids. Trimming left V 3 bases short and J 4 bases short, with 13 bases between. Germline CDR1 and CDR2: DFQATT and SNEGSKA (reference sequence). The DNA for the CDR3 is TGCAGTGCTAGTAAGGGGGACATTTACAATGAGCAGTTCTTC. Its protein is CSASKGDIYNEQFF.

V usage is TRBV27 and J usage is TRBJ1-4; 9 bases fit TRBD1. The CDR3 contains 15 residues. The V gene's germline CDR1 is MNHEY and CDR2 SMNVEV (reference sequence). Trimming took 7 bases from V and 7 from J; bases not matched to a gene: 10. This CDR3 reads CASKTNRGRGEKLFF. The CDR3 region has the DNA TGTGCCAGCAAAACCAACAGGGGGCGAGGTGAAAAACTGTTTTTT. Full variable domain (outside the CDR3, taken from reference TRBV27 and TRBJ1-4): EAQVTQNPRYLITVTGKKLTVTCSQNMNHEYMSWYRQDPGLGLRQIYYSMNVEVTDKGDVPEGYKVSRKEKRNFPLILESPSPNQTSLYFCASKTNRGRGEKLFFGSGTQLSVL.

This rearrangement joins TRBV5-8 to TRBJ2-3, with TRBD2 identical over 14 bases. This CDR3 comprises 16 residues. The germline V gene encodes CDR1 SGHTS and CDR2 YDEGEE. V shed 4 bases, J shed 8 bases, and the junction held 9 bases outside the gene matches. CDR3 DNA: TGTGCCAGCAGCGGTTTGGGGACTAGCGGGAGCGGTACGCAGTATTTT. Translated: CASSGLGTSGSGTQYF. The whole variable domain, remainder taken from reference TRBV5-8 and TRBJ2-3, is EAGVTQSPTHLIKTRGQQATLRCSPISGHTSVYWYQQALGLGLQFLLWYDEGEERNRGNFPPRFSGRQFPNYSSELNVNALELEDSALYLCASSGLGTSGSGTQYFGPGTRLTVL.

V usage is TRBV7-8 and J usage is TRBJ2-2; TRBD2 aligns across 11 bases. This CDR3 has 18 residues. Trimming removed 3 bases from V and 7 bases from J; junction bases left unmatched: 13. Germline-derived CDR1 and CDR2 are SGHVS and FQNEAQ. CDR3 region: CASSLGRLAGIYGGELFF. The CDR3 nucleotides read TGTGCCAGCAGCTTGGGGCGACTAGCGGGGATCTACGGCGGGGAGCTGTTTTTT.

The chain employs TRBV12-3 or TRBV12-4 and TRBJ2-2, with 10 bases aligning to TRBD2. V shed 3 bases, J shed 9 bases, and the junction held 7 bases outside the gene matches. This CDR3 has 15 residues. The CDR3 nucleotides are TGTGCCAGCAGTTTGGTTAGCGGGGGGCCCAGGGAGCTGTTTTTT. Translated: CASSLVSGGPRELFF.

V is TRBV27 and J is TRBJ1-5; a possible D gene is TRBD1 (6 bases). CDR3 size: 15 residues. V gave up 5 bases and J gave up 0 bases, with 11 bases separating them. The germline V gene encodes CDR1 MNHEY and CDR2 SMNVEV (reference sequence). The CDR3 DNA is TGTGCCAGCAGTCCCGACAGGATTAGCAATCAGCCCCAGCATTTT. Translated, it gives CASSPDRISNQPQHF.

This clonotype was counted a few times. This chain connects TRBV20-1 to TRBJ1-1, with D hard to call. The germline V gene has CDR1 DFQATT and CDR2 SNEGSKA (reference sequence). Trimming pared 6 bases from V and 2 bases from J, leaving 28 bases between. The CDR3 length is 18 residues. The CDR3 DNA reads as TGCAGTGCCTTAAAGATCGGGCAGGCACCGTCTACAAACACTGAAGCTTTCTTT. Amino acids: CSALKIGQAPSTNTEAFF.

This clonotype has only a few counts. V usage is TRBV6-1 and J usage is TRBJ2-7, with unresolved D. The germline V gene encodes CDR1 MNHNS and CDR2 SASEGT. The CDR3 is made up of 13 amino acids. V gave up 7 bases and J gave up 6 bases, with 16 bases separating them. CDR3: CASNSPPLGEQYF. The CDR3 bases are TGTGCCAGCAATAGTCCCCCCCTCGGCGAGCAGTACTTC.

V and J are TRBV7-6 and TRBJ2-3; 7 nucleotides match TRBD2. The CDR3 totals 14 residues. V dropped 1 base and J dropped 10; count of bases not matched to a gene: 8. The germline CDR1 and CDR2 sequences are SGHVS and FNYEAQ. The CDR3 loop reads CASSLGGPGGSQYF. In DNA, the CDR3 is TGTGCCAGCAGCTTAGGTGGGCCGGGGGGTTCGCAGTATTTT.

The J gene is TRBJ1-2, the V gene TRBV2; D ambiguous. V was cut by 3 bases and J by 3 bases, with 11 bases left in between. CDR1 and CDR2 (germline): SNHLY, FYNNEI. There are 14 residues in the CDR3. The CDR3 loop reads CASSELRTDYGYTF. DNA of the CDR3: TGTGCCAGCAGTGAGCTAAGGACGGACTATGGCTACACCTTC.

This chain uses TRBV4-2 with TRBJ1-5; TRBD1 might be the D (5 bases). V was pared by 0 bases and J by 2 bases, with 14 bases between. This CDR3 region has 17 residues. Germline values: CDR1 LGHNA, CDR2 YNFKEQ. The CDR3 nucleotides read TGTGCCAGCAGCCAAGAAGCGAGAAGGGGTGGCAATCAGCCCCAGCATTTT. As protein: CASSQEARRGGNQPQHF.

The chain carries TRBV25-1 and TRBJ2-7; 7 bases agree with TRBD1. V lost 3 bases, J lost 1 base, and 9 bases stayed unmatched. Per the germline V gene, CDR1 is MGHDK and CDR2 is SYGVNS. The CDR3 runs to 16 residues. The CDR3 bases are TGTGCCAGCAGTGACCGGGACAGTTTGGGATCCTACGAGCAGTACTTC. Encoded protein: CASSDRDSLGSYEQYF.

This sequence joins TRBV19 and TRBJ1-6, with TRBD1 matching over 9 bases. Per germline, CDR1 LNHDA and CDR2 SQIVND (reference sequence). This CDR3 region has 20 residues. Trimming at V came to 4 bases and at J to 0 bases, leaving 13 bases not matched to a gene. The CDR3 loop reads CASSSRGPGQGPSYNSPLHF. CDR3 DNA: TGTGCCAGTAGTAGCCGTGGCCCGGGACAGGGACCCTCCTATAATTCACCCCTCCACTTT.

This clonotype came up a few times. V gene TRBV20-1 combines with J gene TRBJ1-1; D is unresolved. V was pared by 1 base and J by 1 base, with 19 bases between. This CDR3 region has 17 residues. Germline CDR1 and CDR2: DFQATT and SNEGSKA (reference sequence). The CDR3 DNA is TGCAGTGCTAGAGGTGGTATCCGAGCCACGACGAACACTGAAGCTTTCTTT. This gives the protein CSARGGIRATTNTEAFF.

The J gene is TRBJ1-1, the V gene TRBV20-1; D gene unclear. V shed 8 bases and J shed 2 bases, with 15 bases lying between them. CDR3 length: 13 amino acids. From germline, CDR1 is DFQATT and CDR2 SNEGSKA (reference sequence). CDR3 loop: CSRKSSKNTEAFF. CDR3 sequence (DNA): TGCAGTCGAAAAAGTTCGAAAAACACTGAAGCTTTCTTT.

This clonotype was recorded once. This chain links TRBV25-1 with TRBJ1-2; D unresolved. Germline V gene data show CDR1 as MGHDK and CDR2 as SYGVNS. The germline V and J ends were trimmed by 1 base and 4 bases, with 10 bases remaining between them. The CDR3 is 14 residues long. The CDR3 region has the DNA TGTGCCAGCAGTGAATCAAGGAGTGCCTATGGCTACACCTTC. Translation: CASSESRSAYGYTF.

The rearrangement links TRBV6-4 to TRBJ2-7; D may correspond to TRBD1 or TRBD2 (5 bases each). There are 14 residues in the CDR3. Trimming removed 3 bases at V and 13 bases at J, with 22 bases between. Germline values: CDR1 MRHNA, CDR2 SNTAGT. The CDR3 region is CASSENSASGRLYF. CDR3 sequence (DNA): TGTGCCAGCAGTGAAAACAGCGCTTCGGGGCGTTTATACTTC.

J is TRBJ1-1 and V is TRBV12-3 or TRBV12-4, with 7 bases that match TRBD1. This CDR3 region has 14 residues. Losses at the gene ends were 5 bases for V and 2 bases for J; bases not matched to a gene: 5. The CDR3 loop reads CASSKRQGNTEAFF. In DNA, the CDR3 is TGTGCCAGCAGTAAGCGACAGGGTAACACTGAAGCTTTCTTT.